This section outlines one TCR beta chain sequence together with its context. Its antigen remains unidentified. The CDR3 runs 13 residues. The germline V gene has CDR1 SGHVS and CDR2 FNYEAQ. Trimming cost V 5 bases and J 5 bases; bases outside gene matches: 5. This specimen belongs to a study of early T cells in non-severe SARS-CoV-2 infection. Study-wide context: Sequencing input comprised bulk RNA from unsorted whole blood; chain pairing was not available. General observations from the study: Anti-spike CD8 specificities were favored by VDJdb matching, whose results missed private and CD4 specificities.

Each single cDNA molecule received a unique molecular identifier. TCRdb itself ran the 5' RACE reads through MiXCR, one entry per CDR3 protein. The data contain some 120,000 distinct CDR3 sequences, more than 13% of them singletons. Material: whole blood. This chain joins TRBV7-6 and TRBJ2-5; 7 nucleotides agree with TRBD1. The TCR originated in an adult who was a healthcare worker with PCR-confirmed SARS-CoV-2 infection or an uninfected control (not recorded which). In nucleotides, the CDR3 is TGTGCCAGCAGCCTTACAGGGGTGGAGACCCAGTACTTC. Its protein product is CASSLTGVETQYF.